This T cell receptor beta chain was observed in a study of early T cells in non-severe SARS-CoV-2 infection. Study background: Unsorted whole blood bulk RNA was sequenced, with unpaired chains.

Attached unique molecular identifiers marked individual cDNA molecules. TCRdb recomputed calls from the 5' RACE reads with MiXCR, one row per CDR3 protein. The sample carries tens of thousands of distinct CDR3 sequences, 10% to 15% recorded once. Notes on the study in general: Matching against VDJdb likely underestimated virus-specific expansions, favoring anti-spike CD8.

This clonotype appeared a few times. The antigen is unknown. The sample was whole blood. The TCR comes from an adult who was a healthcare worker with PCR-confirmed SARS-CoV-2 infection or an uninfected control (not recorded which).

CDR3 DNA: TGTGCCAGCAGCGGGGCGGGGACTGACCTCACCCAGTACTTC. Protein sequence: CASSGAGTDLTQYF. The J gene is TRBJ2-5, the V gene TRBV5-4; weak D call: TRBD2 (6 bases). V lost 4 bases, J lost 8 bases, and 18 bases lay in between. Per germline, CDR1 SGHNT and CDR2 YYREEE (reference sequence). This CDR3 comprises 14 residues.